The 16 T cell receptor beta chains below were found in one sample sequenced in a study of response to subunit inactivated influenza vaccine. TCRdb independently ran MiXCR on the RT-PCR reads; one entry per CDR3 protein. The top ten clones hold 6.5% to 8.5% of a sample with approximately 730,000 distinct CDR3 sequences, 11% to 15% of them seen once. The specimen was PBMCs from blood, collected less than 15 days before vaccination. Source of these receptors: a man in his forties or fifties who received an inactivated influenza vaccine.

This clonotype has just a few counts. CDR3 protein: CASSYNNPGTATYEQYF. The CDR3, as DNA: TGTGCCAGCAGTTACAACAACCCCGGGACAGCAACCTACGAGCAGTACTTC. The rearrangement joins TRBV6-5 to TRBJ2-7; 7 nucleotides agree with TRBD1. Germline V gene lookup returns CDR1 MNHEY and CDR2 SVGAGI. There are 17 residues in the CDR3. J was trimmed by 2 bases and V by 2 bases; bases with no gene match: 12.

This sequence joins TRBV4-3 and TRBJ2-3; D is perhaps TRBD1 (5 bases). Between the trimmed V and J ends, which lost 5 bases and 4 bases, there was a span of 16 bases. Per the germline V gene, CDR1 is LGHNA and CDR2 is YSLEER. This CDR3 region has 15 residues. The CDR3 loop reads CASSLRRVGADTQYF. DNA for the CDR3: TGCGCCAGCAGCTTAAGAAGGGTAGGGGCAGATACGCAGTATTTT.

J is TRBJ1-4 and V is TRBV7-9, with 7 bases identical to TRBD1. The junction had 4 bases not matched to a gene; V was cut back by 2 bases and J by 1 base. The germline gives CDR1 SEHNR, CDR2 FQNEAQ (reference sequence). The CDR3 loop spans 16 amino acids. In nucleotides, the CDR3 is TGTGCCAGCAGCTTATTCCAGGGGGTAACTAATGAAAAACTGTTTTTT. The encoded protein is CASSLFQGVTNEKLFF.

In this sample, this clonotype turned up a few times. The chain is built from TRBV7-9 and TRBJ2-7, with 8 nucleotides matching TRBD1. The V and J ends lost 4 bases and 6 bases, in that order; junction bases with no gene match: 14. The germline gives CDR1 SEHNR, CDR2 FQNEAQ (reference sequence). This CDR3 comprises 16 residues. This chain's CDR3 is CASSSTPDRAVGEQYF. CDR3 DNA: TGTGCCAGCAGCTCAACTCCGGACAGGGCCGTCGGCGAGCAGTACTTC.

The chain is built from TRBV20-1 and TRBJ2-3; 9 bases are a match to TRBD2. The CDR3 covers 16 residues. Germline values: CDR1 DFQATT, CDR2 SNEGSKA (reference sequence). V was pared by 3 bases and J by 3 bases, with 10 bases of the junction left unmatched. DNA of the CDR3: TGCAGTGCTAGTCGACGGTTCCTAGCGGGAACAGATACGCAGTATTTT. Translated: CSASRRFLAGTDTQYF.

This clonotype was seen a few times. This chain uses TRBV11-2 with TRBJ2-2, with D possibly being TRBD1 (5 bases). V dropped 2 bases and J dropped 3 bases, with 7 bases sitting between them. Germline lookup yields CDR1 SGHAT and CDR2 FQNNGV. The length of the CDR3 is 14 residues. For the CDR3, the DNA is TGTGCCAGCAGCTTAACAGGACACACCGGGGAGCTGTTTTTT. The encoded protein is CASSLTGHTGELFF.

The gene calls are TRBV6-2 or TRBV6-3 and TRBJ2-3; possibly TRBD2 for D (5 bases). The V and J ends lost 7 bases and 4 bases respectively, with 15 bases between them. The CDR3 runs 14 residues. Germline V lookup: CDR1 MNHEY, CDR2 SVGEGT. In DNA, the CDR3 is TGTGCCAGCACCCCGGACTTATTCGCAGATACGCAGTATTTT. Protein product: CASTPDLFADTQYF.

V and J are TRBV15 and TRBJ2-1; D is unresolved. Trimming took 2 bases from V and 7 from J, leaving 6 bases between them. The CDR3 runs to 12 residues. The germline V gene has CDR1 LNHNV and CDR2 YYDKDF (reference sequence). The CDR3 sequence: CATSRLANEQFF. The CDR3 nucleotides read TGTGCCACCAGCAGACTGGCGAATGAGCAGTTCTTC.

This clonotype was observed a handful of times. The chain is built from TRBV12-3 or TRBV12-4 and TRBJ1-1; TRBD1 might be the D (6 bases). Trimming pared 6 bases from V and 5 bases from J, leaving 16 bases between. CDR3 size: 14 residues. CDR3 DNA sequence: TGTGCCAGCAGCTTAAGGTCAGGGGTTACTGAAGCTTTCTTT. This codes for CASSLRSGVTEAFF.

This clonotype has more than one count but fewer than ten. V and J are TRBV6-2 or TRBV6-3 and TRBJ2-1; TRBD1 matches 12 bases. The J segment lost 9 bases and the V segment lost 0 bases, leaving 6 bases of the junction unmatched. There are 16 residues in the CDR3. Per germline, CDR1 MNHEY and CDR2 SVGEGT. The CDR3 loop is CASSYSRDRGLLEQFF. Here the CDR3 DNA reads TGTGCCAGCAGTTACTCGAGGGACAGGGGGCTACTTGAGCAGTTCTTC.

V and J are TRBV7-9 and TRBJ2-3, with 9 nucleotides matching TRBD1. V lost 3 bases, J lost 6 bases, and 7 bases stayed unmatched. Germline CDR1 and CDR2: SEHNR and FQNEAQ (reference sequence). The CDR3 spans 15 residues. This CDR3 reads CASSFGTGRFDTQYF. The CDR3 DNA reads as TGTGCCAGCAGCTTCGGGACAGGGCGATTTGATACGCAGTATTTT. The whole variable domain, remainder taken from reference TRBV7-9 and TRBJ2-3, is DTGVSQNPRHKITKRGQNVTFRCDPISEHNRLYWYRQTLGQGPEFLTYFQNEAQLEKSRLLSDRFSAERPKGSFSTLEIQRTEQGDSAMYLCASSFGTGRFDTQYFGPGTRLTVL.

This clonotype has only a few counts. J is TRBJ1-1 and V is TRBV5-5, with 7 bases that match TRBD1. Germline CDR1 and CDR2: SGHKS and YYEKEE (reference sequence). There are 14 residues in the CDR3. V lost 4 bases, J lost 5 bases, and 8 bases stayed unmatched. The CDR3 bases are TGTGCCAGCAGCCAACAGGGGAGACGGACTGAAGCTTTCTTT. It yields the protein CASSQQGRRTEAFF.

This clonotype was seen only a few times. The rearrangement uses TRBV24-1 and TRBJ2-2; D is unresolved. Germline CDR1 KGHDR, CDR2 SFDVKD. There are 17 residues in the CDR3. V lost 3 bases and J lost 6, with 19 bases in between. The CDR3 region is CATSDPERPAAAGELFF. The CDR3, as DNA: TGTGCCACCAGTGATCCGGAGCGCCCCGCGGCAGCCGGGGAGCTGTTTTTT.

The V and J genes are TRBV6-2 or TRBV6-3 and TRBJ2-5, with D perhaps TRBD1 (5 bases). Germline loops: CDR1 MNHEY, CDR2 SVGEGT. Trimming pared 2 bases from V and 5 bases from J, leaving 15 bases between. This CDR3 has 15 residues. CDR3 amino acids: CASSYGADEVETQYF. DNA for the CDR3: TGTGCCAGCAGTTACGGGGCCGACGAGGTGGAGACCCAGTACTTC.

This clonotype has a handful of counts. The J gene is TRBJ2-7, the V gene TRBV28; perhaps TRBD1 as D (6 bases). V was clipped by 1 base and J by 1 base, with 17 bases between them. Germline loops: CDR1 MDHEN, CDR2 SYDVKM. The CDR3 is 17 residues long. CDR3 loop: CASSLFRSAGASYEQYF. The CDR3, as DNA: TGTGCCAGCAGTTTATTTCGGTCGGCAGGGGCTTCCTACGAGCAGTACTTC.

The chain has TRBV19 and TRBJ1-1; D gene uncertain. The CDR3 has 15 residues. CDR1 is LNHDA, CDR2 SQIVND, per germline (reference sequence). The V end was cut by 7 bases, the J end by 3 bases, with 18 bases between. Here the CDR3 reads CASKGSRNLDTEAFF. Written as DNA, the CDR3 is TGTGCCAGTAAAGGAAGCCGGAACCTTGACACTGAAGCTTTCTTT.